These 5 T cell receptor beta chains were sequenced from one sample in a study of regulatory T cells in long-lasting Graves disease. The time point is: newly diagnosed GD, antithyroid drugs for less than 3 months. Researchers made the TCR library from RNA that was extracted from PBMCs. Library construction for TCR beta used iRepertoire HTBI primers and Arm-PCR of CDR3 regions. TCRdb processed the multiplex PCR reads anew with MiXCR; each CDR3 protein has one entry. The sample has around 400,000 distinct CDR3 sequences, approximately 16% seen once; the top ten hold approximately 7.8%. The same sample was also used in a study of T cells in Graves' hyperthyroidism and ophthalmopathy.

The sample in question was peripheral blood mononuclear cells (PBMCs), obtained at new diagnosis, from a patient treated with antithyroid drugs. The receptors were sampled from a middle-aged woman with Graves disease.

This chain links TRBV20-1 with TRBJ2-7, with TRBD2 identical over 7 bases. The CDR3 consists of 16 residues. Losses at the gene ends were 0 bases for V and 2 bases for J; bases not matched to a gene: 10. Per the germline V gene, CDR1 is DFQATT and CDR2 is SNEGSKA (reference sequence). The CDR3 sequence: CSARDGLAEYTYEQYF. The CDR3 DNA is TGCAGTGCTAGAGATGGGCTAGCGGAATACACCTACGAGCAGTACTTC.

This clonotype has at least ten counts. The gene calls are TRBV12-3 or TRBV12-4 and TRBJ2-3, with no clear D. The CDR3 spans 14 residues. V lost 1 base, J lost 1 base, and 6 bases lay in between. CDR3 DNA: TGTGCCAGCAGTTTAGTTCTGGGCACAGATACGCAGTATTTT. It encodes CASSLVLGTDTQYF.

This clonotype was seen ten or more times. This chain uses TRBV4-3 with TRBJ2-5, with 10 bases fitting TRBD2. Germline V CDR1 and CDR2: LGHNA, YSLEER. There are 16 residues in the CDR3. V was pared by 1 base and J by 5 bases, with 7 bases of the junction left unmatched. The CDR3 sequence: CASSQALAGVGETQYF. CDR3 coding DNA: TGCGCCAGCAGCCAAGCCCTAGCGGGAGTTGGTGAGACCCAGTACTTC.

This clonotype occurred a few times. The V gene is TRBV5-1, the J gene TRBJ1-1; D is possibly TRBD1 (5 bases). The CDR3 loop spans 16 amino acids. Trimming left V 0 bases short and J 0 bases short, with 12 bases between. The germline gives CDR1 SGHRS, CDR2 YFSETQ. The CDR3 loop is CASSLGGGSMNTEAFF. The CDR3 nucleotides read TGCGCCAGCAGCTTGGGGGGCGGCTCTATGAACACTGAAGCTTTCTTT. The complete variable domain, with remaining parts taken from reference TRBV5-1 and TRBJ1-1, reads KAGVTQTPRYLIKTRGQQVTLSCSPISGHRSVSWYQQTPGQGLQFLFEYFSETQRNKGNFPGRFSGRQFSNSRSEMNVSTLELGDSALYLCASSLGGGSMNTEAFFGQGTRLTVV.

Of note for this clonotype: A much larger clone sits a single nucleotide away, making a read error possible. This is likely a read error, given that the CDR3 carries no conserved phenylalanine or tryptophan at its end. The rearrangement joins TRBV9 to TRBJ2-7; D remains ambiguous. Germline CDR1 is SGDLS and CDR2 is YYNGEE. The CDR3 consists of 14 residues. Trimming took 2 bases from V and 3 from J, leaving 12 bases between them. CDR3 sequence reads: CASSVHSWNYEQYL. CDR3 coding DNA: TGTGCCAGCAGCGTTCATTCCTGGAACTACGAGCAGTACCTC.